This T cell receptor beta chain was recovered during a study of T cell responses to AZD1222 COVID-19 vaccine. Study-level findings and limits: Repertoires were obtained solely post-peak T cell response. Just a handful of AZD1222 recipients were seropositive at baseline.

For this clone: As yet, its antigen is unknown.

Germline CDR1 and CDR2: ENHRY and SYGVKD. Between the trimmed V and J ends, which lost 7 bases and 1 base, there was a span of 16 bases. The CDR3 runs 15 residues. TCRdb keeps only in-frame clones here, not all; method: immunoSEQ multiplex PCR. Among about 170,000 clones listed, about nine tenths were seen once. The chain recombines TRBV10-3 with TRBJ1-2; no firm D call. The input for sequencing was peripheral blood, taken on day 0 of AZD1222 vaccination. The receptor was derived from an adult in good health. CDR3 region: CAIMATGEDNYGYTF. Here the CDR3 DNA reads TGTGCCATCATGGCCACTGGCGAGGATAACTATGGCTACACCTTC.